Presented here are 25 T cell receptor beta chains from one specimen sequenced in a study of blood T cell repertoires in COVID-19. Data came from immunoSEQ multiplex PCR; TCRdb stores just in-frame clones and leaves some out. This sample has fewer than 350,000 clones, with under 95% found just once. Specimen: PBMCs or T cells enriched from blood (not recorded which). The receptors stem from a man aged 40-49 years who had been exposed to COVID-19.

This clone turned up a few times. The chain has TRBV3-1 (or the pseudogene TRBV3-2) and TRBJ2-1; D uncertain. Trimming removed 5 bases from V and 3 bases from J, with 8 bases in between. This CDR3 is built from 13 residues. Germline V gene lookup returns CDR1 LGHDT and CDR2 YNNKEL (reference sequence). The CDR3 bases are TGTGCCAGCAGCTTCAGGCTCTACAATGAGCAGTTCTTC. This translates into CASSFRLYNEQFF.

V gene TRBV5-1 combines with J gene TRBJ2-1; D possibly corresponds to TRBD2 (5 bases). Germline V gene lookup returns CDR1 SGHRS and CDR2 YFSETQ. Trimming left V 6 bases short and J 0 bases short, with 19 bases between. This CDR3 is built from 17 residues. CDR3 in DNA: TGCGCCAGCAACCCACGCGGGTGGTCAAGCTCCTACAATGAGCAGTTCTTC. Translation: CASNPRGWSSSYNEQFF.

The chain has TRBV13 and TRBJ2-1, with D unresolved. V was clipped by 2 bases and J by 3 bases, with 8 bases between them. Per the germline V gene, CDR1 is PRHDT and CDR2 is FYEKMQ (reference sequence). The CDR3 covers 14 residues. CDR3 protein: CASSLWLVYNEQFF. The DNA for the CDR3 is TGTGCCAGCAGCTTATGGCTAGTCTACAATGAGCAGTTCTTC.

The rearrangement links TRBV2 to TRBJ1-4, with 8 positions matching TRBD1. V shed 3 bases and J 8 bases; nucleotides not matched to a gene: 11. This CDR3 has 16 amino acids. CDR1 SNHLY and CDR2 FYNNEI come from the germline V gene. The CDR3 spells CASSDQSTGVKEKLFF. CDR3 nucleotide sequence: TGTGCCAGCAGTGACCAATCGACAGGGGTAAAAGAAAAACTGTTTTTT.

This rearrangement joins TRBV29-1 to TRBJ2-7; 10 bases fit TRBD1. V shed 7 bases and J 5 bases; nucleotides not matched to a gene: 8. The CDR3 contains 13 residues. Germline V gives CDR1 SQVTM, CDR2 ANQGSEA. CDR3 nucleotide sequence: TGCAGCGCCCGGGACAGGGGAAGTAACGAGCAGTACTTC. Protein product: CSARDRGSNEQYF.

Comment on this clone: Other nucleotide sequences from this sample produce the same CDR3. V usage is TRBV19 and J usage is TRBJ1-1; the D is unclear. The length of the CDR3 is 13 residues. Trimming took off 3 bases at V and 0 bases at J, with 5 bases between the two ends. Per the germline V gene, CDR1 is LNHDA and CDR2 is SQIVND (reference sequence). CDR3 sequence (DNA): TGTGCCAGTAGTATCTCTTTGAACACTGAAGCTTTCTTT. It encodes CASSISLNTEAFF.

The V gene is TRBV28, the J gene TRBJ1-1, with D hard to call. Germline V gene data show CDR1 as MDHEN and CDR2 as SYDVKM. Trimming stripped 3 bases from V and 1 base from J, with 12 bases between. This CDR3 contains 15 residues. The CDR3 DNA is TGTGCCAGCAGTTTCCAAGAGGCTAGGAACACTGAAGCTTTCTTT. Translating it yields CASSFQEARNTEAFF.

The chain recombines TRBV5-4 with TRBJ2-4; 7 positions agree with TRBD1. The germline V gene encodes CDR1 SGHNT and CDR2 YYREEE (reference sequence). This CDR3 spans 16 amino acids. The V segment lost 0 bases and the J segment 9 bases; nucleotides outside the gene matches: 12. CDR3 DNA: TGTGCCAGCAGCTTGGCCCTGACAGGGCTAGGGAGCATTCAGTACTTC. This encodes CASSLALTGLGSIQYF. The full variable domain, rest sourced from reference TRBV5-4 and TRBJ2-4, is ETGVTQSPTHLIKTRGQQVTLRCSSQSGHNTVSWYQQALGQGPQFIFQYYREEENGRGNFPPRFSGLQFPNYSSELNVNALELDDSALYLCASSLALTGLGSIQYFGAGTRLSVL.

This clone came up once. This chain uses TRBV20-1 with TRBJ1-1; D is undetermined. V was cut by 3 bases and J by 7 bases, with 18 bases left in between. CDR3 size: 14 residues. Per germline, CDR1 DFQATT and CDR2 SNEGSKA (reference sequence). CDR3 sequence: CSASPNADSYEAFF. CDR3 nucleotide sequence: TGCAGTGCTAGTCCGAACGCCGATAGTTATGAAGCTTTCTTT.

The chain uses TRBV4-3 and TRBJ2-7, with TRBD2 matching 11 bases. Germline V CDR1 and CDR2: LGHNA, YSLEER. V lost 4 bases, J lost 3 bases, and 8 bases stayed unmatched. The CDR3 covers 16 residues. The CDR3 spells CASSPHSGRDSYEQYF. Here the CDR3 DNA reads TGCGCCAGCAGCCCACATAGCGGGAGGGACAGCTACGAGCAGTACTTC.

The chain is built from TRBV1 and TRBJ2-2; TRBD1, the table's D call, lacks a check against the DNA. TRBV1 is deemed a pseudogene. The CDR3 spans 15 residues. The CDR3: CTSSQDAGNTGELFF. The CDR3 DNA reads TGCACCAGCAGCCAAGATGCAGGGAACACCGGGGAGCTGTTTTTT.

This chain uses TRBV24-1 with TRBJ2-2; 12 bases line up with TRBD2. V shed 0 bases and J 3 bases; nucleotides not matched to a gene: 13. Germline assignment: CDR1 KGHDR and CDR2 SFDVKD. The length of the CDR3 is 21 residues. CDR3 sequence (DNA): TGTGCCACCAGTGATTTGCACCGTCTAGCGGGAGGGCCATTCGACACCGGGGAGCTGTTTTTT. This codes for CATSDLHRLAGGPFDTGELFF.

The rearrangement links TRBV21-1 to TRBJ2-4; the table assigns TRBD1, which was not confirmed against the DNA. TRBV21-1 is a known pseudogene. This CDR3 contains 17 residues. DNA of the CDR3: TGTGCCAGCAGCCGAAGGGGGGACAGGACCTCCAAAAACATTCAGTACTTC. Its protein is CASSRRGDRTSKNIQYF.

This chain connects TRBV11-3 to TRBJ2-3; a weak D match, TRBD2 (5 bases). Between the trimmed V and J ends, which lost 5 bases and 7 bases, there was a span of 25 bases. The length of the CDR3 is 17 residues. The V gene's germline CDR1 is SGHNT and CDR2 YENEEA. The CDR3 coding sequence is TGTGCCAGCAGCAAGAGGGTGGTAGGATCCCATGGGCATACGCAGTATTTT. It specifies CASSKRVVGSHGHTQYF.

This clone was observed once. The chain links TRBV6-5 to TRBJ2-1, with 8 bases lining up with TRBD2. V shed 6 bases, J shed 11 bases, and the junction held 15 bases outside the gene matches. From germline, CDR1 is MNHEY and CDR2 SVGAGI. The CDR3 runs to 15 residues. The CDR3 loop is CASSPEGRGVFKQFF. In DNA form, the CDR3 reads TGTGCCAGCAGCCCCGAGGGGCGGGGGGTCTTCAAGCAGTTCTTC.

The rearrangement links TRBV14 to TRBJ2-5, with TRBD2 matching 7 bases. CDR3 length equals 16 residues. V lost 4 bases, J lost 0 bases, and 8 bases stayed unmatched. Germline V gene data show CDR1 as SGHDN and CDR2 as FVKESK. CDR3 DNA: TGTGCCAGCAGCCCGGGGGGTAGCGGGTACCAAGAGACCCAGTACTTC. Its protein is CASSPGGSGYQETQYF.

This clone showed up just once. The gene calls are TRBV21-1 and TRBJ2-2; the table names TRBD1, a call not compared with the DNA. TRBV21-1 is recorded as a pseudogene. The CDR3 loop spans 17 amino acids. CDR3 DNA sequence: TGTGCCAGCAGCTCCTGCCTGTGGGACAGGGTCACCGGGGAGCTGTTTTTT. This encodes CASSSCLWDRVTGELFF.

The gene calls are TRBV30 and TRBJ1-4; a possible D gene is TRBD1 (5 bases). The CDR3 spans 13 residues. CDR1 and CDR2 from the germline V gene are GTSNPN and SVGIG (reference sequence). V was pared by 1 base and J by 4 bases, with 7 bases between. The CDR3 bases are TGTGCCTGGAGTGGACAGCTTAATGAAAAACTGTTTTTT. Translated: CAWSGQLNEKLFF.

The chain has TRBV11-3 and TRBJ1-1; D is undetermined. The CDR3 extends over 13 amino acids. Germline values: CDR1 SGHNT, CDR2 YENEEA. With 1 base removed from V and 3 bases from J, the gap between germline ends came to 6 bases. The CDR3 loop reads CASSLVRDTEAFF. CDR3 sequence (DNA): TGTGCCAGCAGCTTAGTTCGAGACACTGAAGCTTTCTTT.

This sequence joins TRBV6-5 and TRBJ2-1, with 11 bases that match TRBD2. V lost 8 bases to trimming and J lost 9 bases; unmatched junction nucleotides: 12. The CDR3 has 15 residues. Germline V lookup: CDR1 MNHEY, CDR2 SVGAGI. The DNA of the CDR3 is TGTGCCAGCTCGTGGACTAGCGGGCTCGTGGGTGAGCAGTTCTTC. This gives the protein CASSWTSGLVGEQFF.

The V call is TRBV29-1, the J call TRBJ2-1; TRBD2 matches at 11 bases. The CDR3 loop spans 14 amino acids. After removal of 6 bases from V and 3 bases from J, the junction contained 4 bases not matched to a gene. Per germline, CDR1 SQVTM and CDR2 ANQGSEA. The CDR3: CSVALAGGYNEQFF. The CDR3 bases are TGCAGCGTGGCCCTAGCGGGAGGCTACAATGAGCAGTTCTTC.

The chain employs TRBV6-5 and TRBJ1-2; D is uncertain. The germline CDR1 and CDR2 sequences are MNHEY and SVGAGI. This CDR3 region has 16 residues. Trimming shortened V by 0 bases and J by 2 bases, and 13 bases separated the two germline ends. The CDR3 coding sequence is TGTGCCAGCAGTTACTCGACTTACTCCACGAACTATGGCTACACCTTC. This gives the protein CASSYSTYSTNYGYTF.

The rearrangement uses TRBV29-1 and TRBJ2-2, with TRBD2 matching 9 bases. Germline V gives CDR1 SQVTM, CDR2 ANQGSEA. J was trimmed by 8 bases and V by 3 bases; bases with no gene match: 4. The CDR3 has 13 amino acids. The CDR3 DNA is TGCAGCGTTGATCGGCTAGCGGGAGGGGAGCTGTTTTTT. This gives the protein CSVDRLAGGELFF.

CDR3 sequence: CASSSREGLLNEQFF. The CDR3 nucleotides read TGTGCCAGCAGCTCGCGGGAGGGCCTTTTGAATGAGCAGTTCTTC. This chain connects TRBV5-4 to TRBJ2-1; 9 positions agree with TRBD2. The V gene end was trimmed by 3 bases and the J gene end by 7 bases; junction bases not matched to a gene: 8. The CDR3 runs 15 residues. Germline CDR1 is SGHNT and CDR2 is YYREEE (reference sequence).

V is TRBV2 and J is TRBJ2-5; TRBD2 agrees at 7 bases. Germline CDR1 SNHLY, CDR2 FYNNEI. J gave up 0 bases and V 4 bases, and 2 bases lay outside the gene matches. The CDR3 extends over 14 amino acids. DNA of the CDR3: TGTGCCAGCAGTGGGGAGGGCAACCAAGAGACCCAGTACTTC. Encoded protein: CASSGEGNQETQYF.